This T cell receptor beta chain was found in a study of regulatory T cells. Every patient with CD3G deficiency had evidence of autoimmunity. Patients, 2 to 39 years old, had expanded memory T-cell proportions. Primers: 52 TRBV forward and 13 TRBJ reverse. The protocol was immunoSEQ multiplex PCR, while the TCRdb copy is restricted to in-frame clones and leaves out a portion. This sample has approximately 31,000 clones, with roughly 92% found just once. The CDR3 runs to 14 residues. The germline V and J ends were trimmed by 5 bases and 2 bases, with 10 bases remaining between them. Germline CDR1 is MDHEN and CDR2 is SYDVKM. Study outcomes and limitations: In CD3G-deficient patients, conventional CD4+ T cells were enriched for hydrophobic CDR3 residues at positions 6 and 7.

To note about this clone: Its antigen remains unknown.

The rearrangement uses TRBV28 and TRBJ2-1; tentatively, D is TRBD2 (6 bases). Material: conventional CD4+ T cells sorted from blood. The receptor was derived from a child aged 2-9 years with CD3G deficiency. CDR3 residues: CASSIPGAYNEQFF. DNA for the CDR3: TGTGCCAGCAGTATACCGGGGGCCTACAATGAGCAGTTCTTC.